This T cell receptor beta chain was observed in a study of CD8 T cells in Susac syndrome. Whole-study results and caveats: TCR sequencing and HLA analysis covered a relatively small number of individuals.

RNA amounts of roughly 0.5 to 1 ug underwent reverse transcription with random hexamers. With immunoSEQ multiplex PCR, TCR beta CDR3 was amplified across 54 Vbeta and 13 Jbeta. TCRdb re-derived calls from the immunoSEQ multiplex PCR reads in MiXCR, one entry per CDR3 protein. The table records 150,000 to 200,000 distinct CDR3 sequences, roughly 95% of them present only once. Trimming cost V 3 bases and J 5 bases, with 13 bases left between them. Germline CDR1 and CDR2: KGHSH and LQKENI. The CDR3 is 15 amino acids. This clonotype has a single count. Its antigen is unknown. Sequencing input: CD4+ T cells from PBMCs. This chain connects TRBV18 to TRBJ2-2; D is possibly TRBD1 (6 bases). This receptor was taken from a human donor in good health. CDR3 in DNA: TGTGCCAGCTCACCGGTACAGGGACGGACCGGGGAGCTGTTTTTT. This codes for CASSPVQGRTGELFF. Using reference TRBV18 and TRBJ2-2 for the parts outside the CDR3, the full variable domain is NAGVMQNPRHLVRRRGQEARLRCSPMKGHSHVYWYRQLPEEGLKFMVYLQKENIIDESGMPKERFSAEFPKEGPSILRIQQVVRGDSAAYFCASSPVQGRTGELFFGEGSRLTVL.